The 18 T cell receptor beta chains given below trace back to one sample, sequenced in a study of blood T cell repertoires in COVID-19. Using immunoSEQ multiplex PCR, the repertoire was profiled, and TCRdb retains in-frame clones only, with some absent. This sample yields 200,000 to 250,000 clones, of which around nine tenths are seen a single time; approximately 1.9% belongs to the top ten. Sequencing was done on a sample of PBMCs or T cells enriched from blood (not recorded which). The receptors shown here come from a woman in her late teens or twenties who had recovered from COVID-19.

This rearrangement joins TRBV5-1 to TRBJ2-5, with 8 nucleotides matching TRBD1. This CDR3 contains 15 residues. The germline CDR1 and CDR2 sequences are SGHRS and YFSETQ. V dropped 4 bases and J dropped 5; count of bases not matched to a gene: 10. The CDR3 nucleotides are TGCGCCAGCAGCCCTTGGCAGTACAGGGGGGAGACCCAGTACTTC. This sequence encodes CASSPWQYRGETQYF.

This chain links TRBV28 with TRBJ1-1; D not certain. The CDR3 has 13 amino acids. Germline assignment: CDR1 MDHEN and CDR2 SYDVKM. V was clipped by 0 bases and J by 4 bases, with 6 bases between them. The CDR3 region has the DNA TGTGCCAGCAGTTTATGGGGAGTCACTGAAGCTTTCTTT. Protein product: CASSLWGVTEAFF.

The chain is built from TRBV19 and TRBJ2-1; 7 positions agree with TRBD2. V dropped 4 bases and J dropped 5; count of bases not matched to a gene: 5. The CDR3 length is 14 residues. Germline lookup yields CDR1 LNHDA and CDR2 SQIVND (reference sequence). CDR3 bases: TGTGCCAGTAGTACCACCCTAGCGGACAATGAGCAGTTCTTC. This codes for CASSTTLADNEQFF.

The chain is built from TRBV27 and TRBJ2-3; maybe TRBD1 (5 bases). The V and J ends lost 10 bases and 2 bases respectively, with 25 bases between them. The CDR3 runs 17 residues. CDR1 MNHEY and CDR2 SMNVEV come from the germline V gene (reference sequence). In DNA form, the CDR3 reads TGTGCCACCCAAAACCCCCCAGACAGCCATTACACAGATACGCAGTATTTT. It specifies CATQNPPDSHYTDTQYF.

The J gene is TRBJ1-6, the V gene TRBV27, with D possibly matching TRBD1 (5 bases). The CDR3 loop spans 16 amino acids. V lost 5 bases to trimming and J lost 4 bases, with 15 bases between them. The germline CDR1 and CDR2 sequences are MNHEY and SMNVEV (reference sequence). The CDR3 reads CASSPTDPFYNSPLHF. CDR3 sequence (DNA): TGTGCCAGCAGTCCGACAGACCCCTTTTATAATTCACCCCTCCACTTT.

The chain couples TRBV12-3 or TRBV12-4 to TRBJ1-3, with 7 bases aligning to TRBD1. CDR3 length: 12 amino acids. The V segment lost 11 bases and the J segment 2 bases; nucleotides outside the gene matches: 3. The CDR3 nucleotides read TGTGCCGGCGGGACAGCTGGAAACACCATATATTTT. Protein product: CAGGTAGNTIYF.

As regards this clone: At one end the junction does not follow the germline gene, possibly because of a read error. This chain connects TRBV7-7 to TRBJ2-1; 8 bases map to TRBD1. The CDR3 spans 14 residues. Germline lookup yields CDR1 SSHAT and CDR2 FNYEAQ (reference sequence). CDR3 nucleotides: TGTGCTAGCAGCCCGGGACAGGACTACAATGAGCAGTTCTTC. Translated, it gives CASSPGQDYNEQFF. The entire variable domain, with the rest obtained from reference TRBV7-7 and TRBJ2-1, is as follows: GAGVSQSPRYKVTKRGQDVTLRCDPISSHATLYWYQQALGQGPEFLTYFNYEAQPDKSGLPSDRFSAERPEGSISTLTIQRTEQRDSAMYRCASSPGQDYNEQFFGPGTRLTVL.

J is TRBJ1-4 and V is TRBV4-1; 8 nucleotides agree with TRBD1. V dropped 4 bases and J dropped 8; count of bases not matched to a gene: 18. Germline CDR1 reads MGHRA; CDR2 reads YSYEKL. The CDR3 is 18 residues long. CDR3 sequence (DNA): TGCGCCAGCAGCCCAGGGGGCGGGAGTTACAGGGCTGGGGAAAAACTGTTTTTT. Translated: CASSPGGGSYRAGEKLFF.

This rearrangement joins TRBV11-1 to TRBJ2-5; 11 nucleotides match TRBD2. The CDR3 totals 14 residues. With V trimmed by 3 bases and J by 5 bases, 2 bases remained unmatched. Germline loops: CDR1 SGHAT, CDR2 FQDESV (reference sequence). The CDR3 region is CASSFRLAGETQYF. CDR3 DNA sequence: TGTGCCAGCAGCTTTCGACTAGCGGGGGAGACCCAGTACTTC.

V is TRBV7-9 and J is TRBJ2-7, with 11 bases aligning to TRBD1. V dropped 3 bases and J dropped 4; count of bases not matched to a gene: 8. CDR1 is SEHNR, CDR2 FQNEAQ, per germline (reference sequence). The CDR3 is made up of 16 amino acids. The CDR3 reads CASSLGTGGWLYEQYF. DNA of the CDR3: TGTGCCAGCAGCTTGGGGACAGGGGGTTGGTTATACGAGCAGTACTTC.

This chain links TRBV28 with TRBJ1-1; D gene unclear. Per the germline V gene, CDR1 is MDHEN and CDR2 is SYDVKM. Deletions cut 4 bases from V and 3 bases from J, with 12 bases between. The CDR3 runs 14 residues. The CDR3 protein is CASSSGGLHTEAFF. DNA of the CDR3: TGTGCCAGCAGTTCGGGAGGGCTACACACTGAAGCTTTCTTT. The full variable domain, completed using reference TRBV28 and TRBJ1-1, is DVKVTQSSRYLVKRTGEKVFLECVQDMDHENMFWYRQDPGLGLRLIYFSYDVKMKEKGDIPEGYSVSREKKERFSLILESASTNQTSMYLCASSSGGLHTEAFFGQGTRLTVV.

DNA for the CDR3: TGTGCCAGCAGCCTGCGGGGTATCACCGGGGAGCTGTTTTTT. Protein sequence: CASSLRGITGELFF. The V and J genes are TRBV3-1 (or the pseudogene TRBV3-2) and TRBJ2-2; a possible D gene is TRBD2 (6 bases). The V end was cut by 4 bases, the J end by 4 bases, with 10 bases between. The CDR3 loop spans 14 amino acids. Per germline, CDR1 LGHDT and CDR2 YNNKEL (reference sequence).

This CDR3 reads CASSSPSGTGFFGELFF. The DNA of the CDR3 is TGTGCCAGCAGCTCCCCGTCCGGGACAGGTTTCTTCGGGGAGCTGTTTTTT. V and J are TRBV5-4 and TRBJ2-2; 8 bases map to TRBD1. CDR1 is SGHNT and CDR2 is YYREEE in the germline V gene (reference sequence). This CDR3 region has 17 residues. Unmatched junction bases numbered 14, after V lost 3 bases and J lost 7 bases.

To note about this clone: Other DNA sequences within the sample encode an identical CDR3. This rearrangement joins TRBV7-2 to TRBJ1-5, with a possible D match to TRBD1 (6 bases). V was clipped by 5 bases and J by 7 bases, with 12 bases between them. The CDR3 loop spans 13 amino acids. Per the germline V gene, CDR1 is SGHTA and CDR2 is FQGNSA. CDR3 in DNA: TGTGCCAGCAGCCCAGGGGTTCGCCAGCCCCAGCATTTT. Translating it yields CASSPGVRQPQHF.

This clone has just a few counts. This chain connects TRBV5-4 to TRBJ1-6; D gene ambiguous. In germline, CDR1 is SGHNT, CDR2 YYREEE (reference sequence). This CDR3 is 19 amino acids long. V lost 2 bases and J 0 bases, leaving 18 bases between the germline ends. The CDR3 protein is CASSLGDSAFSSYNSPLHF. Here the CDR3 DNA reads TGTGCCAGCAGCTTAGGAGATAGTGCATTCAGCTCCTATAATTCACCCCTCCACTTT. Filled out from reference TRBV5-4 and TRBJ1-6, the complete variable domain reads ETGVTQSPTHLIKTRGQQVTLRCSSQSGHNTVSWYQQALGQGPQFIFQYYREEENGRGNFPPRFSGLQFPNYSSELNVNALELDDSALYLCASSLGDSAFSSYNSPLHFGNGTRLTVT.

This clone came up once. The V call is TRBV23-1, the J call TRBJ1-3, with D hard to call. TRBV23-1 is designated an ORF whose function remains uncertain. Trimming removed 4 bases from V and 0 bases from J, with 10 bases in between. This CDR3 contains 15 residues. The CDR3: CASSPRLLSGNTIYF. CDR3 sequence (DNA): TGCGCCAGCAGTCCTCGACTCCTCTCTGGAAACACCATATATTTT.

The chain has TRBV11-2 and TRBJ1-1; TRBD1 agrees at 8 bases. The CDR3 contains 15 residues. CDR1 and CDR2 (germline): SGHAT, FQNNGV. The ends lost 1 base at V and 1 base at J; junction bases unmatched: 2. The CDR3 protein is CASSLAGTGNTEAFF. Here the CDR3 DNA reads TGTGCCAGCAGCTTAGCCGGGACAGGGAACACTGAAGCTTTCTTT.

There are a few counts of this clone. V and J are TRBV19 and TRBJ2-1; tentative D call: TRBD2 (7 bases). Per the germline V gene, CDR1 is LNHDA and CDR2 is SQIVND (reference sequence). Trimming removed 6 bases from V and 5 bases from J, with 14 bases in between. This CDR3 is built from 14 residues. The CDR3: CASSPGGRNNEQFF. The CDR3 region has the DNA TGTGCCAGTAGCCCGGGGGGCAGGAACAATGAGCAGTTCTTC.